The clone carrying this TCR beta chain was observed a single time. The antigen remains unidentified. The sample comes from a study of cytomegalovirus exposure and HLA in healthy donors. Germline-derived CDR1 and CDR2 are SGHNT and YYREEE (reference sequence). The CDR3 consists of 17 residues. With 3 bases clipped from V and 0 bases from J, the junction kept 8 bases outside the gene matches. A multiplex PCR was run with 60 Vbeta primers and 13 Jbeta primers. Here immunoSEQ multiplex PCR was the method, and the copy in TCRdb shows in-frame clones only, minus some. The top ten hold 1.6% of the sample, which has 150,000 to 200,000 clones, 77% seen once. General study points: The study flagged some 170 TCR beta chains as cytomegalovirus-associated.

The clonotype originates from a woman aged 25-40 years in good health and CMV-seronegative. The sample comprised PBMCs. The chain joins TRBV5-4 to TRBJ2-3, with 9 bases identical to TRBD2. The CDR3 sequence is CASSSGLARPSTDTQYF. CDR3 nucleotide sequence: TGTGCCAGCAGCTCGGGACTAGCCCGCCCTAGCACAGATACGCAGTATTTT.